The 8 T cell receptor beta chains listed next were all sequenced from one sample in a study of vaccination and CD4 T cells after COVID-19. Antigens for these TCRs are unknown. Treatment described: roughly 11-day PBMC culture with coronavirus spike peptide pools or control peptides (ViraFEST assay). CD4+ T cells of the unexposed donor were collected before the COVID-19 pandemic (2011-2018). Scientists ran DNA taken from cultured CD4+ T cells through the Oncomine TCR Beta short-read assay for sequencing. From the PCR reads, TCRdb called clonotypes with MiXCR, one entry per CDR3 protein. The sample records 2,000 to 2,500 distinct CDR3 sequences, roughly 20% being singletons. The sequenced sample consisted of CD4+ T cells from blood, cultured in vitro. These receptors all stem from a human donor in good health.

In this sample, this clonotype turned up a few times. The V call is TRBV27, the J call TRBJ2-1; 11 bases line up with TRBD2. The CDR3 is made up of 15 amino acids. With 7 bases clipped from V and 1 base from J, the junction kept 3 bases outside the gene matches. Per the germline V gene, CDR1 is MNHEY and CDR2 is SMNVEV (reference sequence). CDR3 amino acids: CASTRLAGSYNEQFF. The CDR3 region has the DNA TGTGCCAGCACCAGACTAGCGGGATCCTACAATGAGCAGTTCTTC.

This rearrangement joins TRBV30 to TRBJ2-6; either TRBD1 or TRBD2 may fit D (5 bases each). V shed 2 bases and J shed 0 bases, with 17 bases lying between them. Germline CDR1 is GTSNPN and CDR2 is SVGIG (reference sequence). The CDR3 is made up of 18 amino acids. The CDR3 loop is CAWSPPLGRHSGANVLTF. CDR3 DNA sequence: TGTGCCTGGAGTCCACCTCTGGGACGGCACTCTGGGGCCAACGTCCTGACTTTC.

This clonotype was picked up a small number of times. The V call is TRBV21-1, the J call TRBJ2-5; TRBD1 was called by the table and not checked on the DNA. TRBV21-1 is given as a pseudogene. This CDR3 is built from 17 residues. Written as DNA, the CDR3 is TGCCAAGCAAGGGTAGGACACCCCACCCCCCACCAAGAGACCCAGTACTTC. This encodes CQARVGHPTPHQETQYF.

This clonotype was observed a few times. The genes are TRBV14 and TRBJ1-6; D uncertain. CDR1 SGHDN and CDR2 FVKESK come from the germline V gene. The germline V and J ends were trimmed by 4 bases and 6 bases, with 10 bases remaining between them. The CDR3 spans 14 residues. This CDR3 reads CASSRLGGNSPLHF. For the CDR3, the DNA is TGTGCCAGCAGCCGGCTGGGTGGTAATTCACCCCTCCACTTT.

The chain has TRBV9 and TRBJ1-1; D perhaps matches TRBD1 (6 bases). Between the trimmed V and J ends, which lost 0 bases and 4 bases, there was a span of 16 bases. Germline V lookup: CDR1 SGDLS, CDR2 YYNGEE. The CDR3 loop spans 16 amino acids. Here the CDR3 DNA reads TGTGCCAGCAGCGTAGGTACAGGGAAGATCGGCACTGAAGCTTTCTTT. This sequence encodes CASSVGTGKIGTEAFF.

The chain employs TRBV29-1 and TRBJ1-1; perhaps TRBD1 as D (5 bases). Per germline, CDR1 SQVTM and CDR2 ANQGSEA. Trimming left V 7 bases short and J 4 bases short, with 13 bases between. The CDR3 has 12 amino acids. CDR3 coding DNA: TGCAGCGCCGCGGGGCCCCTCACTGAAGCTTTCTTT. This codes for CSAAGPLTEAFF.

The table lists this clonotype with a few counts. The rearrangement joins TRBV7-9 to TRBJ2-1; 10 bases align to TRBD2. The V gene's germline CDR1 is SEHNR and CDR2 FQNEAQ (reference sequence). The CDR3 spans 15 residues. The V gene end was trimmed by 8 bases and the J gene end by 5 bases; junction bases not matched to a gene: 9. DNA for the CDR3: TGTGCCAGCTCAACCCCTAGCGGGGGAGACAATGAGCAGTTCTTC. Translation: CASSTPSGGDNEQFF.

The V and J genes are TRBV7-9 and TRBJ2-1; TRBD1 aligns across 7 bases. CDR3 length: 14 residues. Germline values: CDR1 SEHNR, CDR2 FQNEAQ (reference sequence). The J segment lost 6 bases and the V segment lost 5 bases, leaving 7 bases of the junction unmatched. The CDR3, as DNA: TGTGCCAGCAGCCCTCCGACAGGGACCAATGAGCAGTTCTTC. This encodes CASSPPTGTNEQFF.